This T cell receptor beta chain is drawn from a study of post-analysis software for immune sequencing data. The CDR3 extends over 14 amino acids. V gave up 5 bases and J gave up 8 bases, with 16 bases separating them. The germline V gene encodes CDR1 SNHLY and CDR2 FYNNEI. Included in the TCR beta cDNA libraries were unique molecular identifiers. TCRdb redid the calling of the PCR reads with MiXCR, one entry per CDR3 protein. Of fewer than 550,000 distinct CDR3 sequences listed, less than 40% were seen once; the top ten hold about 5.6%. In its sample, this clonotype was seen a few times. Its antigen is currently unknown. The study, taken as a whole, reports: Patients with multiple sclerosis recorded significantly lower normalized Chao1 diversity than controls, the study found. Comparison of patients with controls showed about 5 TRBV segments more frequent in patients, TRBV5-6, TRBV5-1 and TRBV20-1 among them.

Sequences were obtained from blood. V gene TRBV2 combines with J gene TRBJ2-1; D is possibly TRBD2 (6 bases). This TCR derives from a girl under 18 with multiple sclerosis. CDR3 in DNA: TGTGCCAGCAGTCCCCTCCACTCGGGGGATGAGCAGTTCTTC. Translating gives CASSPLHSGDEQFF. Full variable domain (missing parts from reference TRBV2 and TRBJ2-1): EPEVTQTPSHQVTQMGQEVILRCVPISNHLYFYWYRQILGQKVEFLVSFYNNEISEKSEIFDDQFSVERPDGSNFTLKIRSTKLEDSAMYFCASSPLHSGDEQFFGPGTRLTVL.